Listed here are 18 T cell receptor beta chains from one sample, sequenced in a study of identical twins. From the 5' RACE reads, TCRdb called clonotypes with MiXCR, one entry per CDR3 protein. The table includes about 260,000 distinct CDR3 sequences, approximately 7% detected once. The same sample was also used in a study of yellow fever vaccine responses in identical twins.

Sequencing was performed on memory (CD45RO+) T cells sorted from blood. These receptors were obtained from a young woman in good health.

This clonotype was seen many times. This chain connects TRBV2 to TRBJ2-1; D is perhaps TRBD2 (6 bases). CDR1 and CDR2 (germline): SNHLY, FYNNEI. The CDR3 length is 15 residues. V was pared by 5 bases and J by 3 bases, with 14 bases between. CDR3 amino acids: CASSLNPGLYNEQFF. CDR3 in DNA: TGTGCCAGCAGTCTAAACCCGGGACTCTACAATGAGCAGTTCTTC.

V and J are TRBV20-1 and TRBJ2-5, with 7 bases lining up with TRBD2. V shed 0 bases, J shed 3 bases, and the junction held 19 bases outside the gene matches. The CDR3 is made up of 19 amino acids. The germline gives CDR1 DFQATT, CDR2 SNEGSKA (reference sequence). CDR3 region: CSARDALNILAAGKETQYF. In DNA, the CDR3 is TGCAGTGCTAGAGATGCCCTCAACATTCTAGCGGCCGGCAAAGAGACCCAGTACTTC.

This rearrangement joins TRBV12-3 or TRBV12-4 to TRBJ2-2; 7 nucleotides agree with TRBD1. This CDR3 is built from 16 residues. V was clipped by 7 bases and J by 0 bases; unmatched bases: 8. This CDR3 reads CASTDGTETNTGELFF. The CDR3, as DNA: TGTGCCAGCACCGATGGGACAGAGACGAACACCGGGGAGCTGTTTTTT.

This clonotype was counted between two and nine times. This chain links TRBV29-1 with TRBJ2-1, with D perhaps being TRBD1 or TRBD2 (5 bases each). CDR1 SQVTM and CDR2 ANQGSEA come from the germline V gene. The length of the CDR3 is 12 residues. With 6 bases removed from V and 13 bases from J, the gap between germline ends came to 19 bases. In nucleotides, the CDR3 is TGCAGCGTCCCGGAGGTGCCAAGGGGCCAGTTCTTC. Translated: CSVPEVPRGQFF.

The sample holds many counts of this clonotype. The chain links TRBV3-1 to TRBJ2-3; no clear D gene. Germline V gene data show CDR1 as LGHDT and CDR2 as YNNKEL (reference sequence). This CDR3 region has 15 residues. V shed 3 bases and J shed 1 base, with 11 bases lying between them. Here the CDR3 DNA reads TGTGCCAGCAGCCAGACGAGGAGTGGCACAGATACGCAGTATTTT. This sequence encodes CASSQTRSGTDTQYF.

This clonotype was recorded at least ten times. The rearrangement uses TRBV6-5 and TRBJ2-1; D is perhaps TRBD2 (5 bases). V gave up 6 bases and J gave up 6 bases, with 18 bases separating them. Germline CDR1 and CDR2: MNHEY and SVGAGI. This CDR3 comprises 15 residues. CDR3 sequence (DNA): TGTGCCAGCAGCGCTTCTAGCTCATTCTCCAATGAGCAGTTCTTC. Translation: CASSASSSFSNEQFF.

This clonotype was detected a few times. The CDR3 protein is CASSPTGTWGYTF. The CDR3 bases are TGTGCCAGCTCACCGACAGGGACGTGGGGCTACACCTTC. This rearrangement joins TRBV18 to TRBJ1-2; 7 bases fit TRBD1. Trimming cost V 3 bases and J 8 bases; bases outside gene matches: 6. The CDR3 length is 13 residues. Germline V gene lookup returns CDR1 KGHSH and CDR2 LQKENI.

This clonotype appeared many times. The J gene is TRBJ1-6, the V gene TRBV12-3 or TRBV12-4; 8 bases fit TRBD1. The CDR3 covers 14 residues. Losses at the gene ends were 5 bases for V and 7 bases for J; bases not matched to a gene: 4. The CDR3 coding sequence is TGTGCCAGCAGTGCCGGGACAGGCAATTCACCCCTCCACTTT. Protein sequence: CASSAGTGNSPLHF.

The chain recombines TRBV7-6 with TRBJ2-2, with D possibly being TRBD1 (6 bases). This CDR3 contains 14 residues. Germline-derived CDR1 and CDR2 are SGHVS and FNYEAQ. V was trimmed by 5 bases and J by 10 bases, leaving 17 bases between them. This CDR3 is CASSRGFPGEELFF. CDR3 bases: TGTGCCAGCAGCAGGGGGTTCCCCGGTGAGGAGCTGTTTTTT. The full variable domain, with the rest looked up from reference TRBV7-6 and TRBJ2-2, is GAGVSQSPRYKVTKRGQDVALRCDPISGHVSLYWYRQALGQGPEFLTYFNYEAQQDKSGLPNDRFSAERPEGSISTLTIQRTEQRDSAMYRCASSRGFPGEELFFGEGSRLTVL.

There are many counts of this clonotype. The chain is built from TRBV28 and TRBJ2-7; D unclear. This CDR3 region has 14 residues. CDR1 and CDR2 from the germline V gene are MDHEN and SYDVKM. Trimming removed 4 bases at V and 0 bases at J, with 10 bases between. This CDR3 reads CASSSSSGSYEQYF. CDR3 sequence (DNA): TGTGCCAGCAGTTCTAGTTCGGGCTCCTACGAGCAGTACTTC.

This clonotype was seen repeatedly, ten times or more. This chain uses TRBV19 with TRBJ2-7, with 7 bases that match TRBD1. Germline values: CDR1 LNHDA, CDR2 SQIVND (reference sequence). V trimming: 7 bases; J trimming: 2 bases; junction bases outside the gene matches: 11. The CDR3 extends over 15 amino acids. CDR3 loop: CASTPRGQRPYEQYF. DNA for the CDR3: TGTGCCAGTACCCCTCGGGGACAGCGACCCTACGAGCAGTACTTC.

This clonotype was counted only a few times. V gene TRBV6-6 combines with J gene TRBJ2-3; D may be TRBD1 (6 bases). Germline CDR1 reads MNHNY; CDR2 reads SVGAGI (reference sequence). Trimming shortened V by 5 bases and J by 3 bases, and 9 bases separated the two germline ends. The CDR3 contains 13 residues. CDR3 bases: TGTGCCAGCAGTGGGGACATTACAGATACGCAGTATTTT. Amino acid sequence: CASSGDITDTQYF.

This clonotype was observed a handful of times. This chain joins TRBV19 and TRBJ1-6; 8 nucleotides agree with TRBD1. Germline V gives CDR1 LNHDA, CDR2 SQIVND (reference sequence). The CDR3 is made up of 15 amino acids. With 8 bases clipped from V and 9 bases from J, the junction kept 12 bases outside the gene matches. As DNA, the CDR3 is TGTGCCAGTGGAACTGGGACAGGATCAGGTTCACCCCTCCACTTT. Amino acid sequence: CASGTGTGSGSPLHF.

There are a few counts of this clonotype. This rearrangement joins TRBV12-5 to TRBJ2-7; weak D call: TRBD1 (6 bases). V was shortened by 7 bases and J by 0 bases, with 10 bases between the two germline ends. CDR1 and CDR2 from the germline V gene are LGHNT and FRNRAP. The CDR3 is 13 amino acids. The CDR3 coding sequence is TGTGCTAGTGAGGAGGACAGCTCCTACGAGCAGTACGTC. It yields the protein CASEEDSSYEQYV.

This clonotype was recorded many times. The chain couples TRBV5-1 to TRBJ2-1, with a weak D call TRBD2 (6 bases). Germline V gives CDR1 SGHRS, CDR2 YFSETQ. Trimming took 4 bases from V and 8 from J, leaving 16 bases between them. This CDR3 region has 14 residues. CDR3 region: CASSVVGGVYEQFF. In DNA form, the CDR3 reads TGCGCCAGCAGCGTCGTGGGGGGAGTCTATGAGCAGTTCTTC.

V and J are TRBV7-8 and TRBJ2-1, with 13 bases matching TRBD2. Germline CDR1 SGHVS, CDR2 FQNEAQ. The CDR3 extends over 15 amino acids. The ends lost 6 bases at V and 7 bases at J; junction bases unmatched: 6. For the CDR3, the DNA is TGTGCCAGCAGGGCCGGGACTAGCGGGGCTAATGAGCAGTTCTTC. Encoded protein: CASRAGTSGANEQFF.

In DNA, the CDR3 is TGTGCCAGCAGCCGAGGGGGAGTAGCCTCCTACAATGAGCAGTTCTTC. Amino acid sequence: CASSRGGVASYNEQFF. This chain uses TRBV3-1 with TRBJ2-1; D is perhaps TRBD1 (6 bases). Trimming shortened V by 4 bases and J by 0 bases, and 13 bases separated the two germline ends. The germline CDR1 and CDR2 sequences are LGHDT and YNNKEL (reference sequence). The CDR3 runs 16 residues.

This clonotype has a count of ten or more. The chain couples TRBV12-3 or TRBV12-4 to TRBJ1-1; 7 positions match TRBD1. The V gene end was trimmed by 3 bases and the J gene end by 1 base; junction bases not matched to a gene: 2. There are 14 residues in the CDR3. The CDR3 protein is CASSFQGGNTEAFF. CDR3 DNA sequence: TGTGCCAGCAGTTTTCAGGGGGGGAACACTGAAGCTTTCTTT.